This TCR beta chain was recovered during a study of blood T cell repertoires in COVID-19. About the study: Both acute and convalescent COVID-19 samples were obtained from the United States, Italy and Spain. PBMCs, B-cell-depleted T cells, or T cells were the source of the cDNA or gDNA that made up the material.

As originally analysed: Scientists estimated how many nucleated cells there were by amplifying reference gene primers. Generated by immunoSEQ multiplex PCR, the TCRdb table keeps only in-frame clones and is missing some. V and J calls and clone size follow that table, whereas D and trimming were derived from the DNA. This table holds tens of thousands of clones, about four fifths found once. About this clone itself: Other DNA sequences of this sample code for an identical CDR3.

The germline V and J ends were trimmed by 5 bases and 4 bases, with 3 bases remaining between them. There are 12 residues in the CDR3. Germline lookup yields CDR1 SGHTA and CDR2 FQGNSA. Sample: peripheral blood. The rearrangement joins TRBV7-2 to TRBJ1-6; the D is unclear. The receptor was derived from a human donor in a cohort sampled during active COVID-19. The CDR3: CASSPYNSPLHF. CDR3 sequence (DNA): TGTGCCAGCAGCCCGTATAATTCACCCCTCCACTTT.